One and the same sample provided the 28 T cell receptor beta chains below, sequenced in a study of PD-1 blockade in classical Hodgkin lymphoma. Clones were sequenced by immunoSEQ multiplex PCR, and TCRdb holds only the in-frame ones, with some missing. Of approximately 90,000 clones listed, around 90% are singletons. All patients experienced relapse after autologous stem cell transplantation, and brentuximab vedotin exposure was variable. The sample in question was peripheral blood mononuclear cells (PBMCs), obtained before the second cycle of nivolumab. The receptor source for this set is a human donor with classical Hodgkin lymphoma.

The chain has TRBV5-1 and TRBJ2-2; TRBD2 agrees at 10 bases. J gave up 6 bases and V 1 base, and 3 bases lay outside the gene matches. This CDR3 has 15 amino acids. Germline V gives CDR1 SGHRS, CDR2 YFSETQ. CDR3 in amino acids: CASSLSSGSPGELFF. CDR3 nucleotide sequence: TGCGCCAGCAGCTTGTCTAGCGGGAGTCCCGGGGAGCTGTTTTTT.

CDR3 nucleotide sequence: TGCGCCAGCAGCCAAGGGACAGTCTATGGCTACACCTTC. Amino acid sequence: CASSQGTVYGYTF. The gene calls are TRBV4-1 and TRBJ1-2, with TRBD1 as a possible D gene (6 bases). The CDR3 runs 13 residues. Per the germline V gene, CDR1 is MGHRA and CDR2 is YSYEKL. V lost 1 base and J 4 bases, leaving 7 bases between the germline ends.

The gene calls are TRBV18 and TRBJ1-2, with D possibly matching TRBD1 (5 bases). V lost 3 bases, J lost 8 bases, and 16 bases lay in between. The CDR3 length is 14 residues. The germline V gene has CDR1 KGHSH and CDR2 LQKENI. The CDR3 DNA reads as TGTGCCAGCTCACCGCCCCCAGGGTTCGACGGCTACACCTTC. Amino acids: CASSPPPGFDGYTF.

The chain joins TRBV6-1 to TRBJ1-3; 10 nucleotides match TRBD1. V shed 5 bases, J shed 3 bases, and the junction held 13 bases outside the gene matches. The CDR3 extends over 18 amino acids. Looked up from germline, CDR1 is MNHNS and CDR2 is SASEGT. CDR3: CASSKVSDRGSLGNTIYF. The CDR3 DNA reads TGTGCCAGCAGTAAAGTCTCGGACAGGGGGTCCCTTGGAAACACCATATATTTT.

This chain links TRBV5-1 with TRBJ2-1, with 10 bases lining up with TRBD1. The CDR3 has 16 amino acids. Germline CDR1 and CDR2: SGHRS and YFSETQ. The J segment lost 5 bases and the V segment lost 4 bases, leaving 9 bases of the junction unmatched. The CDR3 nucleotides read TGCGCCAGCAGCCCTAATAGGGGGACAGGGGACAATGAGCAGTTCTTC. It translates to CASSPNRGTGDNEQFF.

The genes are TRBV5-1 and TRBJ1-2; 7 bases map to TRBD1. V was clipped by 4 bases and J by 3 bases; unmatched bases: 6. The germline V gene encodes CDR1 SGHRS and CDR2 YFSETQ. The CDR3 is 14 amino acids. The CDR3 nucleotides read TGCGCCAGCAGCGGCCCCGGGACAGACTATGGCTACACCTTC. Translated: CASSGPGTDYGYTF.

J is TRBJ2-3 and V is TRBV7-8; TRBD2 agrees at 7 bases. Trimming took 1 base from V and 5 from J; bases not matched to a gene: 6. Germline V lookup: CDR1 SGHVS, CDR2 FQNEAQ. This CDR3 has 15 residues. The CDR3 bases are TGTGCCAGCAGCTTAGGGGGAGGGTTGAGAGATACGCAGTATTTT. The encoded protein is CASSLGGGLRDTQYF. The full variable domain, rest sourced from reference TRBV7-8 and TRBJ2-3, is GAGVSQSPRYKVAKRGQDVALRCDPISGHVSLFWYQQALGQGPEFLTYFQNEAQLDKSGLPSDRFFAERPEGSVSTLKIQRTQQEDSAVYLCASSLGGGLRDTQYFGPGTRLTVL.

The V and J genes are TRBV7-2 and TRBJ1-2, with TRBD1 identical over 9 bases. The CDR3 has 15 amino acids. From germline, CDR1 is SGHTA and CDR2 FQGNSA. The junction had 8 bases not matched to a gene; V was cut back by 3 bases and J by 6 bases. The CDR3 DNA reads TGTGCCAGCAGCTTGACAGGGGGAATAGTGGATGGCTACACCTTC. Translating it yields CASSLTGGIVDGYTF.

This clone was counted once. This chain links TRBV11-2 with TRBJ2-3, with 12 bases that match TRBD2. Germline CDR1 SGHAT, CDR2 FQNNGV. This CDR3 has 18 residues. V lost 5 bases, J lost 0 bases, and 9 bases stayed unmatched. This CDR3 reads CASSVGLAGASSTDTQYF. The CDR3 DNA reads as TGTGCCAGCAGCGTGGGACTAGCGGGTGCCTCTAGCACAGATACGCAGTATTTT. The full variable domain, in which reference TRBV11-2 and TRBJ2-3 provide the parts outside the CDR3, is EAGVAQSPRYKIIEKRQSVAFWCNPISGHATLYWYQQILGQGPKLLIQFQNNGVVDDSQLPKDRFSAERLKGVDSTLKIQPAKLEDSAVYLCASSVGLAGASSTDTQYFGPGTRLTVL.

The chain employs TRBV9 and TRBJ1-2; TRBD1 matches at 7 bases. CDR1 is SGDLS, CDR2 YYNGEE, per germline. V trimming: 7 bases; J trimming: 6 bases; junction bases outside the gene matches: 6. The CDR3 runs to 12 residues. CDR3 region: CASSDRVDGYTF. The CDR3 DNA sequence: TGTGCCAGCTCAGACAGGGTGGATGGCTACACCTTC. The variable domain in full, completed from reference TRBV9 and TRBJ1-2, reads DSGVTQTPKHLITATGQRVTLRCSPRSGDLSVYWYQQSLDQGLQFLIQYYNGEERAKGNILERFSAQQFPDLHSELNLSSLELGDSALYFCASSDRVDGYTFGSGTRLTVV.

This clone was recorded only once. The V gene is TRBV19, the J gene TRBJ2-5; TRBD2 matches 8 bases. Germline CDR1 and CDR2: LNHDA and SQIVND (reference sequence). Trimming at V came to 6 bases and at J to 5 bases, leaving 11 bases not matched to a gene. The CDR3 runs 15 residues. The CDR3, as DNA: TGTGCCAGTAGGACTAGCGAAAGGGGTGGGGAGACCCAGTACTTC. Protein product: CASRTSERGGETQYF. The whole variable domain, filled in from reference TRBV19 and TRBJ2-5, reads DGGITQSPKYLFRKEGQNVTLSCEQNLNHDAMYWYRQDPGQGLRLIYYSQIVNDFQKGDIAEGYSVSREKKESFPLTVTSAQKNPTAFYLCASRTSERGGETQYFGPGTRLLVL.

The CDR3, as DNA: TGTGCCAGCAGTGATGACGGGACAGTAGTTGTACGGAATGAAAAACTGTTTTTT. Translating it yields CASSDDGTVVVRNEKLFF. This chain joins TRBV7-9 and TRBJ1-4, with TRBD1 identical over 7 bases. The CDR3 has 18 amino acids. V was pared by 6 bases and J by 5 bases, with 18 bases of the junction left unmatched. CDR1 and CDR2 from the germline V gene are SEHNR and FQNEAQ (reference sequence).

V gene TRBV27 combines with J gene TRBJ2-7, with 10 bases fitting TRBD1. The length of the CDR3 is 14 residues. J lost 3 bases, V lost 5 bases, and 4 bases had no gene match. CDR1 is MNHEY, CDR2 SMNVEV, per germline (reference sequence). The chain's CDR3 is CASSVWTGGYEQYF. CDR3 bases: TGTGCCAGCAGTGTATGGACAGGGGGCTACGAGCAGTACTTC.

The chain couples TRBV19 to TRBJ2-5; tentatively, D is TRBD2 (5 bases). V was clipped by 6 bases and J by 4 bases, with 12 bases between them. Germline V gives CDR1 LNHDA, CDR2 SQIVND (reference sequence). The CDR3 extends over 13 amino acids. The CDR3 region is CASRGVSRETQYF. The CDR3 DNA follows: TGTGCCAGTAGGGGAGTTAGTCGAGAGACCCAGTACTTC.

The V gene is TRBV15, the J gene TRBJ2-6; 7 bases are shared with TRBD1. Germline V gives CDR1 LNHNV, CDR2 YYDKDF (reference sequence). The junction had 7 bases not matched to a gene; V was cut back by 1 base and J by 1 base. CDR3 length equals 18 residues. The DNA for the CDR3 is TGTGCCACCAGCAGAGGGGCAGGGGGTCCATCTGGGGCCAACGTCCTGACTTTC. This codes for CATSRGAGGPSGANVLTF.

The CDR3, as DNA: TGTGCCAGCAGCTTACGCCGGACCGCCGAGATGGAGCTGTTTTTT. This translates into CASSLRRTAEMELFF. This chain connects TRBV7-9 to TRBJ2-2, with D uncertain. Germline-derived CDR1 and CDR2 are SEHNR and FQNEAQ (reference sequence). V gave up 2 bases and J gave up 10 bases, with 17 bases separating them. The CDR3 is 15 amino acids.

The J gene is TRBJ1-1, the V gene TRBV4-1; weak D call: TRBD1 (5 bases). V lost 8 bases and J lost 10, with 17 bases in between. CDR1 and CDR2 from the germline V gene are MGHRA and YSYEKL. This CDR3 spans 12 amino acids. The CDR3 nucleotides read TGCGCCAGCTCTCTAAACGGACAAACAGCTTTCTTT. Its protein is CASSLNGQTAFF.

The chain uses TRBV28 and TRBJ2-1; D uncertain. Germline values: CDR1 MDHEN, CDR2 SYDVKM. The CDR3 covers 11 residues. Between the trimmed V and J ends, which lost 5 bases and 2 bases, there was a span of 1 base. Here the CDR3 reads CASSTYNEQFF. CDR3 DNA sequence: TGTGCCAGCAGTACCTACAATGAGCAGTTCTTC.

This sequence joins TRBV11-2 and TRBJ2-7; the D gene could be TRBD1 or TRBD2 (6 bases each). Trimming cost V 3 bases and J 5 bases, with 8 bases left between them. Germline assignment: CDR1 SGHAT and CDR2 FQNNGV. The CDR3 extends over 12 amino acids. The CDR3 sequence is CASSFGGDEQYF. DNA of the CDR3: TGTGCCAGCAGCTTCGGGGGCGACGAGCAGTACTTC.

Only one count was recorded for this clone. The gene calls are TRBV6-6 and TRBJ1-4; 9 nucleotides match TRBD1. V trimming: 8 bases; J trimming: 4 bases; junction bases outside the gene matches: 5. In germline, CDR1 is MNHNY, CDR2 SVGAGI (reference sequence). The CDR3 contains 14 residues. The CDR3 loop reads CASSRDRDNEKLFF. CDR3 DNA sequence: TGTGCCAGCTCGAGGGACAGGGATAATGAAAAACTGTTTTTT.

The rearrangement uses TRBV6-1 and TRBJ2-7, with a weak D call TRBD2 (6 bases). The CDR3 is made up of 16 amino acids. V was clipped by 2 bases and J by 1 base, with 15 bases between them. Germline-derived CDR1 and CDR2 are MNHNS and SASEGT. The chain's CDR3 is CASSELAIPISYEQYF. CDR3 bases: TGTGCCAGCAGTGAACTAGCGATCCCAATTTCCTACGAGCAGTACTTC.

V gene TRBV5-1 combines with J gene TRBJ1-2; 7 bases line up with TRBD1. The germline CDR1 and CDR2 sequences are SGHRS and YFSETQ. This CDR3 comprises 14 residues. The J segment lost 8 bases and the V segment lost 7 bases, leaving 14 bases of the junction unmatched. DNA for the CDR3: TGCGCCAGCTGTCGGGACAGTGGCCTGGAGGGCTACACCTTC. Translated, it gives CASCRDSGLEGYTF.

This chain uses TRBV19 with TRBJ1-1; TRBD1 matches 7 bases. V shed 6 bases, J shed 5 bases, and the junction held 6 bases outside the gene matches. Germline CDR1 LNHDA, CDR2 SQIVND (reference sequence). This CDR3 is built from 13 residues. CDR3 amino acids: CASSLQGWTEAFF. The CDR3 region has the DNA TGTGCCAGTAGCCTACAGGGGTGGACTGAAGCTTTCTTT.

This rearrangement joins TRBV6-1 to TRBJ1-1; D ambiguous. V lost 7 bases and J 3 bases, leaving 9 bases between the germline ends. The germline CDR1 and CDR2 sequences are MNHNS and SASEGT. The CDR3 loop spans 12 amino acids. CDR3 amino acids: CASTAIYTEAFF. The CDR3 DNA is TGTGCCAGCACAGCTATCTACACTGAAGCTTTCTTT.

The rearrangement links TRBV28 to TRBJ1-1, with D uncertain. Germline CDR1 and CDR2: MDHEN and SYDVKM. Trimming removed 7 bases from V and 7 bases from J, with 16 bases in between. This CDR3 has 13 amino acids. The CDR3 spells CASTLVGPFEAFF. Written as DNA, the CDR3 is TGTGCCAGCACCCTAGTCGGCCCTTTTGAAGCTTTCTTT.

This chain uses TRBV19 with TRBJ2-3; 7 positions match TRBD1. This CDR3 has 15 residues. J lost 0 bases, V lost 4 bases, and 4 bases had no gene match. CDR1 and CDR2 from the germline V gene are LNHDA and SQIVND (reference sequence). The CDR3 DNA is TGTGCCAGTAGTAGTCGGGACAGAAGCACAGATACGCAGTATTTT. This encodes CASSSRDRSTDTQYF.

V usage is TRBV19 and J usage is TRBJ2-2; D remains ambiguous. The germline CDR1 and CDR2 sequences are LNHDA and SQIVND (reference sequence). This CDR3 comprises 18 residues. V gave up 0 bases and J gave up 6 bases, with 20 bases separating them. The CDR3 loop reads CASSIDLRRRSAPGELFF. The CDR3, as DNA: TGTGCCAGTAGTATAGATCTCCGGCGAAGGAGCGCCCCCGGGGAGCTGTTTTTT.

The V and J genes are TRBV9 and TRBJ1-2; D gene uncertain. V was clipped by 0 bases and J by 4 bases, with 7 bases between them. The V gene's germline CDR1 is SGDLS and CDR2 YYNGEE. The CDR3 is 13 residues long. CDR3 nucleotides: TGTGCCAGCAGCGTAGCCACTAGCTATGGCTACACCTTC. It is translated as CASSVATSYGYTF.